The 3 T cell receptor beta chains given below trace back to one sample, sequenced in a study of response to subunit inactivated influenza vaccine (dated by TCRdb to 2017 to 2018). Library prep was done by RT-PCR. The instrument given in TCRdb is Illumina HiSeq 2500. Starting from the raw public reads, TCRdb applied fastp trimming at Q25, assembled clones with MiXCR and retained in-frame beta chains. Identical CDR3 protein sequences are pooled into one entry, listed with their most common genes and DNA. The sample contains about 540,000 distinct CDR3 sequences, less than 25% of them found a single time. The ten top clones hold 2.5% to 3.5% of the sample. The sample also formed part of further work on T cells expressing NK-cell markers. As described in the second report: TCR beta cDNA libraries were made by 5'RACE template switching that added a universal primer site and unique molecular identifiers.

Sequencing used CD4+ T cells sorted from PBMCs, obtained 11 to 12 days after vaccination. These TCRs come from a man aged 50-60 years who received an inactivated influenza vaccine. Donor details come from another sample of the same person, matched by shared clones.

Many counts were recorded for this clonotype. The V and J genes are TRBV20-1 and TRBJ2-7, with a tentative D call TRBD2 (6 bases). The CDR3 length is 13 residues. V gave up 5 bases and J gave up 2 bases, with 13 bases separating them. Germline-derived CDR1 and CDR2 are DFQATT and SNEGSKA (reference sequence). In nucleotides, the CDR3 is TGCAGTGCTCTTTTTGGACTACCCTACGAGCAGTACTTC. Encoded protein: CSALFGLPYEQYF.

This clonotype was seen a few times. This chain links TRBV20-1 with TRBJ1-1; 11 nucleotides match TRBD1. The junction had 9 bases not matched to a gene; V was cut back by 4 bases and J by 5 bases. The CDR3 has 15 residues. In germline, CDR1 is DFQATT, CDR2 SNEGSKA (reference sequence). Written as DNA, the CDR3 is TGCAGTGCTAACATCGGGGGACAGGGGGGGACTGAAGCTTTCTTT. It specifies CSANIGGQGGTEAFF.

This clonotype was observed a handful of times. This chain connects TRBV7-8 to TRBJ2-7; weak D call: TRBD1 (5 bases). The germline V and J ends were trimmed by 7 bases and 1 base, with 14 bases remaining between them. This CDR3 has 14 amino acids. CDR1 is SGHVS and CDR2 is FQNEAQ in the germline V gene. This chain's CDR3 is CASTSTVTSYEQYF. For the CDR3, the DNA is TGTGCCAGCACCTCGACAGTCACTTCCTACGAGCAGTACTTC.